This is a list of T cell receptor beta chains from one sample in a study of blood T cell repertoires in COVID-19. TCRdb's table, derived via immunoSEQ multiplex PCR, lists solely in-frame clones and lacks some. Altogether 15,000 to 25,000 clones are present, 88% being singletons, with the ten largest covering roughly 10%. The sample was peripheral blood. These receptor sequences come from a human donor in a cohort sampled during active COVID-19. The CDR3 runs from the conserved cysteine through the conserved F or W. Fields, in order: clone size, V gene, J gene, D gene, CDR3 protein, CDR3 DNA. A D gene is named only where the DNA matches it firmly. Only some rows state a clone size, as once, few, many or a class for expanded clones.

NA	TRBV7-9	TRBJ1-1	TRBD1	CASSLAVGQGGWNTEAFF	TGTGCCAGCAGCTTAGCGGTGGGACAGGGGGGATGGAACACTGAAGCTTTCTTT
NA	TRBV5-1	TRBJ1-4	TRBD1	CASSLNGQGANEKLFF	TGCGCCAGCAGCTTGAACGGACAGGGGGCTAATGAAAAACTGTTTTTT
NA	TRBV9	TRBJ2-7	NA	CASSATGRDVEQYF	TGTGCCAGCAGCGCCACAGGTCGTGATGTGGAGCAGTACTTC
NA	TRBV5-1	TRBJ2-1	TRBD1	CASSFGTGYNEQFF	TGCGCCAGCAGCTTCGGGACAGGATACAATGAGCAGTTCTTC
NA	TRBV4-1	TRBJ1-2	NA	CASSHQNDAGTTFNYGYTF	TGCGCCAGCAGCCACCAAAACGACGCAGGTACCACCTTTAACTATGGCTACACCTTC
NA	TRBV27	TRBJ2-7	NA	CASTLGLGSEQYF	TGTGCCAGCACGCTGGGTTTGGGGAGCGAGCAGTACTTC
once	TRBV6-1	TRBJ2-5	TRBD2	CASSEALTGGQETQYF	TGTGCCAGCAGTGAAGCGTTGACGGGGGGGCAAGAGACCCAGTACTTC
NA	TRBV29-1	TRBJ2-5	NA	CSVAGTRETQYF	TGCAGCGTCGCGGGGACGCGGGAGACCCAGTACTTC
NA	TRBV30	TRBJ1-5	TRBD1	CAWSDRGLGNQPQHF	TGTGCCTGGAGCGACAGGGGGCTGGGCAATCAGCCCCAGCATTTT
few	TRBV18	TRBJ1-2	NA	CASSPKSATDYGYTF	TGTGCCAGCTCACCTAAATCGGCGACAGACTATGGCTACACCTTC
NA	TRBV7-7	TRBJ2-1	NA	CASSPNRVVTNEQFF	TGTGCCAGCAGCCCCAATCGGGTCGTCACAAATGAGCAGTTCTTC
few	TRBV5-1	TRBJ2-3	TRBD1	CASSSDRGQWDTQYF	TGCGCCAGCAGCTCGGACAGGGGGCAATGGGATACGCAGTATTTT
NA	TRBV6-6	TRBJ1-2	TRBD1	CASSLTGDYGYTF	TGTGCCAGCAGTCTAACAGGGGACTATGGCTACACCTTC
NA	TRBV27	TRBJ1-1	NA	CASSPSYRLNTEAFF	TGTGCCAGCAGTCCCTCCTACAGGCTCAACACTGAAGCTTTCTTT
NA	TRBV18	TRBJ1-3	NA	CASSPYRATGNTIYF	TGTGCCAGCTCTCCGTACAGGGCGACTGGAAACACCATATATTTT
NA	TRBV6-1	TRBJ2-1	NA	CASSEVNTNSYNEQFF	TGTGCCAGCAGTGAAGTAAACACCAACTCCTACAATGAGCAGTTCTTC
NA	TRBV28	TRBJ2-3	TRBD1	CASSSGQGGGDTQYF	TGTGCCAGCAGCTCTGGACAGGGCGGAGGGGATACGCAGTATTTT
NA	TRBV5-1	TRBJ2-6	NA	CASSLGQNSGANVLTF	TGCGCCAGCAGCTTGGGGCAGAACTCTGGGGCCAACGTCCTGACTTTC
once	TRBV19	TRBJ1-2	TRBD1	CASSRQGSTYGYTF	TGTGCCAGTAGTCGACAGGGGTCTACCTATGGCTACACCTTC
NA	TRBV7-8	TRBJ2-3	NA	CASSLDRTDTQYF	TGTGCCAGCAGCTTAGACAGAACAGATACGCAGTATTTT
NA	TRBV5-1	TRBJ1-2	NA	CASSPEENYGYTF	TGCGCCAGCAGTCCGGAGGAGAACTATGGCTACACCTTC
NA	TRBV2	TRBJ2-3	TRBD2	CASSEWKTSGEGTDTQYF	TGTGCCAGCAGTGAATGGAAAACTAGCGGGGAAGGCACAGATACGCAGTATTTT
NA	TRBV7-9	TRBJ2-3	NA	CASNKDRLTDTQYF	TGTGCCAGCAACAAAGACAGGTTAACAGATACGCAGTATTTT
once	TRBV9	TRBJ2-7	NA	CASSVEPSTPEQYF	TGTGCCAGCAGCGTAGAGCCTTCTACCCCCGAGCAGTACTTC
NA	TRBV5-1	TRBJ1-1	NA	CASSIGHSQNTEAFF	TGCGCCAGCAGCATCGGACATTCCCAGAACACTGAAGCTTTCTTT
NA	TRBV14	TRBJ2-2	TRBD2	CASSKRGGVTGELFF	TGTGCCAGCAGTAAGCGGGGGGGCGTCACCGGGGAGCTGTTTTTT
few	TRBV9	TRBJ2-1	TRBD2	CASSVTSEGYNEQFF	TGTGCCAGCAGCGTGACTAGCGAAGGATACAATGAGCAGTTCTTC
NA	TRBV21-1	TRBJ1-5	NA	CASSEDLDQPQHF	TGTGCCAGCAGCGAAGATCTCGATCAGCCCCAGCATTTT
NA	TRBV6-5	TRBJ1-4	TRBD1	CASSWTGGSNEKLFF	TGTGCCAGCAGCTGGACAGGGGGATCTAATGAAAAACTGTTTTTT
NA	TRBV7-7	TRBJ2-3	NA	CASSLEGHLTDTQYF	TGTGCCAGCAGCTTAGAAGGACATCTCACAGATACGCAGTATTTT
NA	TRBV5-4	TRBJ1-2	NA	CASSPGRGTGWGYTF	TGTGCCAGCAGCCCGGGCCGTGGTACAGGGTGGGGCTACACCTTC
NA	TRBV4-2	TRBJ2-3	TRBD2	CASRPGTSDADTQYF	TGTGCCAGCAGACCCGGGACTAGCGATGCAGATACGCAGTATTTT
NA	TRBV9	TRBJ2-3	TRBD2	CASSVDGGNLASTDTQYF	TGTGCCAGCAGCGTAGACGGGGGGAACCTTGCTAGCACAGATACGCAGTATTTT
NA	TRBV11-2	TRBJ2-7	NA	CASSLGFGQGEQYF	TGTGCCAGCAGCTTAGGGTTCGGCCAGGGAGAGCAGTACTTC
few	TRBV6-4	TRBJ2-3	TRBD2	CASSAVAGDPTDTQYF	TGTGCCAGCAGTGCCGTAGCGGGGGACCCCACAGATACGCAGTATTTT
few	TRBV7-9	TRBJ2-7	NA	CASSPGRGNYEQYF	TGTGCCAGCAGCCCCGGCCGGGGAAACTACGAGCAGTACTTC
NA	TRBV2	TRBJ1-3	NA	CASRDQDPRNTIYF	TGTGCCAGCAGAGACCAGGATCCCCGAAACACCATATATTTT
few	TRBV3-1/TRBV3-2	TRBJ1-6	NA	CASRPGQLLSSYNSPLHF	TGTGCCAGCAGGCCAGGACAGCTCCTGAGCTCCTATAATTCACCCCTCCACTTT
NA	TRBV9	TRBJ1-2	TRBD1	CASSVALGTGGPRNYGYTF	TGTGCCAGCAGCGTAGCTCTCGGGACAGGGGGCCCGCGAAACTATGGCTACACCTTC
NA	TRBV29-1	TRBJ1-2	NA	CSVDSPGSYGYTF	TGCAGCGTTGACTCTCCGGGGAGCTATGGCTACACCTTC
NA	TRBV6-1	TRBJ1-4	NA	CASSENTNEKLFF	TGTGCCAGCAGTGAAAACACAAATGAAAAACTGTTTTTT
NA	TRBV4-2	TRBJ2-3	NA	CASSPGLRSTDTQYF	TGTGCCAGCAGCCCGGGACTCCGAAGCACAGATACGCAGTATTTT
NA	TRBV19	TRBJ2-3	NA	CASSKRTQLGDTQYF	TGTGCCAGTAGTAAGCGGACTCAACTGGGTGATACGCAGTATTTT
NA	TRBV5-1	TRBJ2-3	NA	CASSLAVTVGTDTQYF	TGCGCCAGCAGCTTGGCCGTTACGGTCGGCACAGATACGCAGTATTTT
NA	TRBV5-4	TRBJ2-3	TRBD1	CASSQTGEDRGTQYF	TGTGCCAGCAGCCAAACAGGGGAGGACAGGGGTACGCAGTATTTT
NA	TRBV3-1/TRBV3-2	TRBJ2-1	TRBD2	CASSPGRGEQFF	TGTGCCAGCAGCCCGGGGAGGGGTGAGCAGTTCTTC
few	TRBV19	TRBJ2-1	TRBD2	CASSIAGGRFWFF	TGTGCCAGTAGTATAGCGGGGGGGCGTTTTTGGTTCTTC
NA	TRBV25-1	TRBJ2-5	TRBD1	CASSRTGGPETQYF	TGTGCCAGCAGTCGGACAGGGGGGCCAGAGACCCAGTACTTC
NA	TRBV5-4	TRBJ2-5	NA	CASSSRFGGETQYF	TGTGCCAGCAGCTCAAGGTTTGGAGGGGAGACCCAGTACTTC
NA	TRBV15	TRBJ1-4	NA	CATSRAATNEKLFF	TGTGCCACCAGCAGAGCTGCAACTAATGAAAAACTGTTTTTT
few	TRBV3-1/TRBV3-2	TRBJ2-1	NA	CASSQGMGGQSSYNEQFF	TGTGCCAGCAGCCAAGGAATGGGGGGACAGAGCTCCTACAATGAGCAGTTCTTC
NA	TRBV7-3	TRBJ2-7	NA	CASSLRHSYEQYF	TGTGCCAGCAGCTTAAGACACTCCTACGAGCAGTACTTC
NA	TRBV13	TRBJ1-2	TRBD1	CASSSAGTGGLLGYGYTF	TGTGCCAGCAGCTCCGCCGGGACAGGGGGACTTCTGGGCTATGGCTACACCTTC
NA	TRBV19	TRBJ2-3	TRBD2	CASRTSGGEDTQYF	TGTGCCAGTAGGACTAGCGGGGGGGAAGATACGCAGTATTTT
few	TRBV10-3	TRBJ1-5	NA	CATRTDKNPNQPQHF	TGTGCCACACGGACAGACAAAAATCCCAATCAGCCCCAGCATTTT